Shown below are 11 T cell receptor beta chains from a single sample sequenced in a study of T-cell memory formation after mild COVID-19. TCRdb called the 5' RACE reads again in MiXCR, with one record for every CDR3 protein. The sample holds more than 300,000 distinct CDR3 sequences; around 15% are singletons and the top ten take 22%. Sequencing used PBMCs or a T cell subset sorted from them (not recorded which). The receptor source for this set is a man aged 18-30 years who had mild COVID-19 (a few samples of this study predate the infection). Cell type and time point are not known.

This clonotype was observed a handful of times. Here the CDR3 reads CSASGGVSPLHF. DNA of the CDR3: TGCAGTGCTAGTGGGGGGGTTTCACCCCTCCACTTT. J is TRBJ1-6 and V is TRBV20-1, with D perhaps TRBD1 (5 bases). This CDR3 contains 12 residues. Germline V gene data show CDR1 as DFQATT and CDR2 as SNEGSKA (reference sequence). V lost 3 bases and J lost 9, with 9 bases in between.

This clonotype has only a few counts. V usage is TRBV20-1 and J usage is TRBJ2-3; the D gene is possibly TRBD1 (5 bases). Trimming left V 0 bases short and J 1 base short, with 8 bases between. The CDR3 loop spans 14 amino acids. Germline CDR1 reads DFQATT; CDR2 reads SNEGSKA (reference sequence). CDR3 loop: CSARDRVGTDTQYF. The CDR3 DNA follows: TGCAGTGCTAGAGACAGGGTAGGCACAGATACGCAGTATTTT.

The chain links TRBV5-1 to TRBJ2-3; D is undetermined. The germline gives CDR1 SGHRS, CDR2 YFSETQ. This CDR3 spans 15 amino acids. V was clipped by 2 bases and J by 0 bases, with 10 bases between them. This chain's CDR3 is CASSFEEPSTDTQYF. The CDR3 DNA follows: TGCGCCAGCAGCTTCGAAGAACCCAGCACAGATACGCAGTATTTT.

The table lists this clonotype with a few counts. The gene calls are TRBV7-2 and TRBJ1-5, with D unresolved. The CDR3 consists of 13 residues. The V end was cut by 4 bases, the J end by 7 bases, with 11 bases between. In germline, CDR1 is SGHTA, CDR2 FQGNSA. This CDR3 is CASSSRAYQPQHF. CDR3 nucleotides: TGTGCCAGCAGCTCTAGGGCGTACCAGCCCCAGCATTTT. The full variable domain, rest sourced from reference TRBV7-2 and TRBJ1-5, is GAGVSQSPSNKVTEKGKDVELRCDPISGHTALYWYRQSLGQGLEFLIYFQGNSAPDKSGLPSDRFSAERTGGSVSTLTIQRTQQEDSAVYLCASSSRAYQPQHFGDGTRLSIL.

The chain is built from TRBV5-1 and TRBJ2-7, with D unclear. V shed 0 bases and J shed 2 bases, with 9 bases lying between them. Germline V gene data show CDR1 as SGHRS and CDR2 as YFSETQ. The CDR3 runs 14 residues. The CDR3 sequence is CASSLAWGTYEQYF. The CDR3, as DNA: TGCGCCAGCAGCTTGGCGTGGGGAACCTACGAGCAGTACTTC. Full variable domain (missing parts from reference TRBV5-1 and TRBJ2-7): KAGVTQTPRYLIKTRGQQVTLSCSPISGHRSVSWYQQTPGQGLQFLFEYFSETQRNKGNFPGRFSGRQFSNSRSEMNVSTLELGDSALYLCASSLAWGTYEQYFGPGTRLTVT.

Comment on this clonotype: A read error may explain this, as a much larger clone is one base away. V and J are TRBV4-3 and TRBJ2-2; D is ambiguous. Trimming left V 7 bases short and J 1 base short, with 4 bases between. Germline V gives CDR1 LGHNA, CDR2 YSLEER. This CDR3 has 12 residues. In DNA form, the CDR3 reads TGCGCCAGCATCCAGAACACCGGGGAGCTGTTTTTT. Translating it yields CASIQNTGELFF.

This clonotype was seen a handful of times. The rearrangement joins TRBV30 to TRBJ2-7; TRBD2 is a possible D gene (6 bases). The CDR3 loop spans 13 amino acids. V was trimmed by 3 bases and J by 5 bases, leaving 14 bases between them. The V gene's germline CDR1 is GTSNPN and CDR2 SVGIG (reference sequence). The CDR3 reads CAWSRGGVDEQYF. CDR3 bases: TGTGCCTGGAGCCGAGGCGGGGTCGACGAGCAGTACTTC.

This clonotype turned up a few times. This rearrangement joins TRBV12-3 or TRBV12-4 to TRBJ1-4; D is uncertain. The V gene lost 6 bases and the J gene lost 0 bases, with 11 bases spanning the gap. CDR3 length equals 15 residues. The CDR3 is CASSLRDTTNEKLFF. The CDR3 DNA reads TGTGCCAGCAGCTTAAGGGATACAACTAATGAAAAACTGTTTTTT.

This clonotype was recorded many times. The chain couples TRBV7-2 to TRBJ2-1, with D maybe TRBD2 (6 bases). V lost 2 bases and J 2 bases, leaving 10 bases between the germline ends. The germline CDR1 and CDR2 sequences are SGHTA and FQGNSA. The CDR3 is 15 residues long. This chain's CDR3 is CASSLTGETYNEQFF. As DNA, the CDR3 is TGTGCCAGCAGCTTAACGGGGGAAACCTACAATGAGCAGTTCTTC.

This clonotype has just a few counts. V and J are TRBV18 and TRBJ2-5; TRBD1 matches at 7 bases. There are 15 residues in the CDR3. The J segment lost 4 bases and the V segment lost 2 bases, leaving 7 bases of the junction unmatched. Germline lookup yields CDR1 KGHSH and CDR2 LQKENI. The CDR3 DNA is TGTGCCAGCTCACCAGGGGGCGACAGGGTAGAGACCCAGTACTTC. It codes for CASSPGGDRVETQYF.

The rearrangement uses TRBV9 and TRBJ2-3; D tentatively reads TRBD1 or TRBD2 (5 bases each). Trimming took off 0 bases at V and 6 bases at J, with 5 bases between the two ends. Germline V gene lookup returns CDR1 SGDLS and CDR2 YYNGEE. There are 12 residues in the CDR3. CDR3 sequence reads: CASSVGGDTQYF. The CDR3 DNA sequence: TGTGCCAGCAGCGTAGGGGGGGATACGCAGTATTTT.